This TCR beta chain was retrieved from a study of T cells in Graves' hyperthyroidism and ophthalmopathy. Trimming stripped 5 bases from V and 9 bases from J, with 17 bases between. The CDR3 has 14 residues. The germline gives CDR1 SGHTA, CDR2 FQGNSA. Regarding the study as a whole: Blood also showed most of the thyroid clonotypes that were expanded above 0.001.

Thyroid ultrasound and orbital computed tomography, with clinical symptoms and serum thyroxine and TRAb, informed diagnoses. The CDR3 regions of TCR beta were amplified from RNA transcripts. The HTBI primer set drove a first-round RT-PCR of the TCR CDR3. Each CDR3 protein gets one entry after TCRdb re-called the multiplex PCR reads with MiXCR. Altogether around 300,000 distinct CDR3 sequences are present, more than 10% being singletons, with the ten largest covering more than 7.5%. This clonotype appeared many times. Antigen: not known. Sequenced material: blood. The TCR originated in a woman aged 25-40 years with Graves' hyperthyroidism that later progressed to Graves' ophthalmopathy. The chain links TRBV7-2 to TRBJ2-1, with D maybe TRBD2 (7 bases). Written as DNA, the CDR3 is TGTGCCAGCAGCCTGACCGGGGGGCCTGGTGAGCAGTTCTTC. Its protein product is CASSLTGGPGEQFF.